Here is one T cell receptor beta chain with its context. Antigen specificity is unknown. TCRdb recomputed calls from the reads with MiXCR, one row per CDR3 protein. The sample lists some 600,000 distinct CDR3 sequences; about 24% were seen once. The data are from a study of T cell repertoires in cytomegalovirus infection. The overall study: TCR beta signatures that were public indicated CMV infection and matching HLA type.

Study observations and caveats: CMV-specific TCR beta clonotypes restricted by HLA-C were the ones dominating the ex vivo response.

Trimming removed 10 bases from V and 5 bases from J, with 18 bases in between. This CDR3 region has 13 residues. Germline V lookup: CDR1 SGHVS, CDR2 FNYEAQ. This rearrangement joins TRBV7-6 to TRBJ2-7, with a tentative D call TRBD2 (5 bases). Sequenced: CD8+ T cells from PBMCs. The receptor was isolated from a human donor in good health (CMV status not recorded). Some clones in this sample may be carry-over from other donors' samples. This CDR3 is CANSPGVFDEQYV. CDR3 coding DNA: TGTGCCAACAGTCCCGGGGTGTTCGACGAGCAGTACGTC.